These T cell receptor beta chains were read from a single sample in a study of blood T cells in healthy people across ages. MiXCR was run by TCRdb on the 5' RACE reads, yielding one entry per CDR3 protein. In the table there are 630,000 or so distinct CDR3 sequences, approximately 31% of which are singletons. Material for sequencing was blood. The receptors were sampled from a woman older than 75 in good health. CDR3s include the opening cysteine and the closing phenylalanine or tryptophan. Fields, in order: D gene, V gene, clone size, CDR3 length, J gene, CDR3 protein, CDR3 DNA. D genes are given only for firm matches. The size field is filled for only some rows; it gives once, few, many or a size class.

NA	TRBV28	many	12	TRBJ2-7	CASRGGRYEQYF	TGTGCCAGCAGAGGAGGACGGTACGAGCAGTACTTC
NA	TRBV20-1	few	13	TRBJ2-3	CSAPIGAINTQYF	TGCAGTGCGCCGATAGGGGCCATCAATACGCAGTATTTT
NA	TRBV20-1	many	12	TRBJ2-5	CSATGTEETQYF	TGCAGTGCCACCGGGACTGAAGAGACCCAGTACTTC
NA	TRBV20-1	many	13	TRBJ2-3	CSARVLATDTQYF	TGCAGTGCTAGAGTTCTAGCGACAGATACGCAGTATTTT
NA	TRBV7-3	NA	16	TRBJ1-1	CASSLFSRGQNTEAFF	TGTGCCAGCAGCTTATTCTCAAGGGGACAGAACACTGAAGCTTTCTTT
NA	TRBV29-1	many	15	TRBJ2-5	CSVGFGLTGGETQYF	TGCAGCGTTGGCTTTGGGCTTACAGGTGGAGAGACCCAGTACTTC
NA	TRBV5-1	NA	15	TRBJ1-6	CASSYSPDTGSPLHF	TGCGCCAGCAGTTATTCTCCGGACACAGGGTCACCCCTCCACTTT
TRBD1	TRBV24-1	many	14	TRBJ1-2	CATSESGTGYGYTF	TGTGCCACCAGTGAGTCCGGGACAGGCTATGGCTACACCTTC
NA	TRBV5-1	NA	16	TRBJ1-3	CASSALKLVPGNTIYF	TGCGCCAGCAGCGCCCTCAAACTCGTTCCTGGAAACACCATATATTTT
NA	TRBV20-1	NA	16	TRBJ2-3	CSARLAAVVGKDTQYF	TGCAGTGCTAGATTAGCGGCAGTAGTGGGTAAAGATACGCAGTATTTT
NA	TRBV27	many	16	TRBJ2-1	CASSLFGGADYNEQFF	TGTGCCAGCAGTTTATTTGGGGGGGCCGACTACAATGAGCAGTTCTTC
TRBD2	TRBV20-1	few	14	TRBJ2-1	CSAWGLGGYNEQFF	TGCAGTGCTTGGGGACTAGGGGGGTACAATGAGCAGTTCTTC
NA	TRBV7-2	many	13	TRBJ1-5	CASSLGFNQPQHF	TGTGCCAGCAGCTTAGGGTTCAATCAGCCCCAGCATTTT
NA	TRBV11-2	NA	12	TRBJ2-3	CANSLDRDTQYF	TGTGCCAACAGCTTAGATAGAGATACGCAGTATTTT
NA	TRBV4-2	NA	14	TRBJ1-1	CASSREIRDTEAFF	TGTGCCAGCAGCCGCGAAATACGGGACACTGAAGCTTTCTTT
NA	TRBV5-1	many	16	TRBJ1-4	CASSSAPQPSNEKLFF	TGCGCCAGCAGCTCAGCACCGCAACCTTCTAATGAAAAACTGTTTTTT
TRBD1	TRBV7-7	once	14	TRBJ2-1	CASSRTGGYDEQFF	TGTGCCAGCAGCCGGACAGGGGGCTACGATGAGCAGTTCTTC
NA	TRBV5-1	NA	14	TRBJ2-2	CASSLARTTGELFF	TGCGCCAGCAGCTTGGCCCGGACCACCGGGGAGCTGTTTTTT
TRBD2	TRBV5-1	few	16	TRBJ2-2	CASKEERGGNTGELFF	TGCGCCAGCAAGGAAGAGCGGGGGGGCAACACCGGGGAGCTGTTTTTT
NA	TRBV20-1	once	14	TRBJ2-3	CSGIGGPNTDTQYF	TGCAGTGGCATTGGGGGACCGAACACAGATACGCAGTATTTT
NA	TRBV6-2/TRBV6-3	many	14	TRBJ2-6	CASSYISGANVLTF	TGTGCCAGCAGTTACATCTCTGGGGCCAACGTCCTGACTTTC
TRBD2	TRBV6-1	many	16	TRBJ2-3	CASSETSGGRTDTQYF	TGTGCCAGCAGTGAGACCAGCGGGGGTCGAACAGATACGCAGTATTTT
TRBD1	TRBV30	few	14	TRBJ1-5	CAWSTGTGGQPQHF	TGTGCCTGGAGCACCGGGACAGGGGGCCAGCCCCAGCATTTT
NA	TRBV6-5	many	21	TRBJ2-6	CASSYSIGLGQASSGANVLTF	TGTGCCAGCAGTTACTCGATAGGTTTGGGTCAGGCAAGCTCTGGGGCCAACGTCCTGACTTTC
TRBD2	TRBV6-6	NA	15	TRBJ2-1	CASSWTSGSKNEQFF	TGTGCCAGCAGTTGGACTAGCGGGAGTAAGAATGAGCAGTTCTTC
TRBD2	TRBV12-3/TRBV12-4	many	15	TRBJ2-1	CASSFSGGVLDEQFF	TGTGCCAGCAGTTTTAGCGGGGGGGTCTTGGATGAGCAGTTCTTC
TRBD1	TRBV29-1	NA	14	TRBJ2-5	CSTARDRGAETQYF	TGCAGCACCGCCAGGGACAGGGGGGCAGAGACCCAGTACTTC
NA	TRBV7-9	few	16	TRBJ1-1	CASSLALRVSDTEAFF	TGTGCCAGCAGCTTAGCGTTGAGGGTGAGTGACACTGAAGCTTTCTTT
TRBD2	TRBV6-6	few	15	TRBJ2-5	CASSYGTSGEETQYF	TGTGCCAGCAGTTACGGGACTAGCGGGGAAGAGACCCAGTACTTC
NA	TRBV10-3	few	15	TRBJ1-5	CAISGGDDVGQPQHF	TGTGCCATCAGTGGGGGGGATGACGTCGGTCAGCCCCAGCATTTT
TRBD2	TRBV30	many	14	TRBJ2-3	CAWRTSGGADTQYF	TGTGCCTGGAGGACTAGCGGGGGGGCAGATACGCAGTATTTT
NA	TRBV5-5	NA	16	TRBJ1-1	CASSLRGGRMNTEAFF	TGTGCCAGCAGCTTGAGGGGGGGACGGATGAACACTGAAGCTTTCTTT
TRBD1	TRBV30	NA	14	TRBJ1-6	CAYRTGSDYSPLHF	TGTGCCTACCGGACAGGGTCGGATTATTCACCCCTCCACTTT
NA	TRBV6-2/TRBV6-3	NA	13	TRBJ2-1	CASSYAVSGEQFF	TGTGCCAGCAGTTACGCGGTCTCCGGCGAGCAGTTCTTC
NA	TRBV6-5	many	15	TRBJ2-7	CASSYSLGGPYEQYF	TGTGCCAGCAGTTACTCGTTGGGGGGCCCCTACGAGCAGTACTTC
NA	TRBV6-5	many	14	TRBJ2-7	CASRRGFSSYEQYF	TGTGCCAGCAGGAGGGGGTTTAGTTCCTACGAGCAGTACTTC
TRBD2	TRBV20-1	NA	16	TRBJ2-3	CSARAPGLAASDTQYF	TGCAGTGCTAGGGCCCCGGGACTAGCGGCCTCAGATACGCAGTACTTT
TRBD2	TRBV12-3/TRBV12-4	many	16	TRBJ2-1	CASSFTSGGPYNEQFF	TGTGCCAGCAGTTTCACTAGCGGGGGGCCCTACAATGAGCAGTTCTTC
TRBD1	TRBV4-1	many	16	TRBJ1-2	CASSLGGLGQGASYTF	TGCGCCAGCAGCCTCGGGGGCTTAGGACAGGGGGCTAGCTACACCTTC
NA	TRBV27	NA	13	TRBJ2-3	CASTELGTDTQYF	TGTGCCAGCACGGAGTTGGGCACAGATACGCAGTATTTT
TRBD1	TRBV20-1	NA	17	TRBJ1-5	CSASSGTGAYSDQPQHF	TGCAGTGCTAGCTCCGGGACAGGAGCGTATAGCGATCAGCCCCAGCATTTT